Listed below are T cell receptor beta chains from one sample, sequenced in a study of regulatory T cells in long-lasting Graves disease. One entry per CDR3 protein, called by TCRdb with MiXCR from the multiplex PCR reads. This sample has roughly 500,000 distinct CDR3 sequences, with around 15% found just once. The same sample was also studied in work on T cells in Graves' hyperthyroidism and ophthalmopathy.

Specimen: peripheral blood mononuclear cells (PBMCs), collected at new diagnosis, from a patient treated with antithyroid drugs. The receptors were sampled from a woman in her 50s with Graves disease. The CDR3 runs from the conserved cysteine through the conserved F or W. A D gene is named only where the DNA matches it firmly. Size is omitted from some rows. Given values are once, few, many or a class for expanded clones.

cdr3_aa: CASSDTTGNPGNTIYF
cdr3_nt: TGTGCCAGCAGCGACACTACAGGGAATCCTGGAAACACCATATATTTT
cdr3_length: 16
v_call: TRBV28
clone_size: .
d_call: .
j_call: TRBJ1-3

cdr3_aa: CASRTSVNTGELFF
cdr3_nt: TGTGCCAGCAGGACTAGCGTTAACACCGGGGAGCTGTTTTTT
cdr3_length: 14
v_call: TRBV11-2
clone_size: many
d_call: TRBD2
j_call: TRBJ2-2

cdr3_aa: CASSSDQRLTYEQYF
cdr3_nt: TGTGCCAGCAGTTCTGACCAACGGTTAACCTACGAGCAGTACTTC
cdr3_length: 15
v_call: TRBV12-3/TRBV12-4
clone_size: many
d_call: .
j_call: TRBJ2-7

cdr3_aa: CASSLLQGNTEAFF
cdr3_nt: TGTGCCAGCAGTTTATTACAGGGGAACACTGAAGCTTTCTTT
cdr3_length: 14
v_call: TRBV27
clone_size: many
d_call: .
j_call: TRBJ1-1

cdr3_aa: CASSYSPYPSGAPLRTDTQYF
cdr3_nt: TGTGCCAGCAGTTACTCACCCTATCCTAGCGGGGCCCCTCTGCGCACAGATACGCAGTATTTT
cdr3_length: 21
v_call: TRBV6-5
clone_size: many
d_call: TRBD2
j_call: TRBJ2-3

cdr3_aa: CASSEVSGAGANVLTF
cdr3_nt: TGTGCCAGCAGTGAAGTCAGCGGGGCTGGGGCCAACGTCCTGACTTTC
cdr3_length: 16
v_call: TRBV2
clone_size: few
d_call: TRBD2
j_call: TRBJ2-6

cdr3_aa: CASRATGGENTEAFF
cdr3_nt: TGCGCCAGCAGGGCAACAGGGGGAGAGAACACTGAAGCTTTCTTT
cdr3_length: 15
v_call: TRBV10-2
clone_size: many
d_call: TRBD1
j_call: TRBJ1-1

cdr3_aa: CASSLPTSGEQFF
cdr3_nt: TGTGCCAGCAGTTTGCCTACTAGTGGAGAGCAGTTCTTC
cdr3_length: 13
v_call: TRBV27
clone_size: many
d_call: .
j_call: TRBJ2-1

cdr3_aa: CASGTIPTDTQYF
cdr3_nt: TGTGCCAGCGGGACTATCCCCACAGATACGCAGTATTTT
cdr3_length: 13
v_call: TRBV2
clone_size: many
d_call: TRBD2
j_call: TRBJ2-3

cdr3_aa: CASGLAGVYNEQFF
cdr3_nt: TGTGCCAGCGGCCTAGCGGGAGTTTACAATGAGCAGTTCTTC
cdr3_length: 14
v_call: TRBV7-3
clone_size: .
d_call: TRBD2
j_call: TRBJ2-1

cdr3_aa: CASSQAGQYTDTQYF
cdr3_nt: TGCGCCAGCAGCCAAGCCGGACAGTACACAGATACGCAGTATTTT
cdr3_length: 15
v_call: TRBV4-1
clone_size: .
d_call: .
j_call: TRBJ2-3

cdr3_aa: CASSFLPRGWQETQYF
cdr3_nt: TGCGCCAGCAGCTTCCTACCCAGGGGGTGGCAAGAGACCCAGTACTTC
cdr3_length: 16
v_call: TRBV5-1
clone_size: .
d_call: TRBD1
j_call: TRBJ2-5

cdr3_aa: CASSCPWDSYEQYF
cdr3_nt: TGTGCCAGCAGCTGCCCCTGGGACAGCTACGAGCAGTACTTC
cdr3_length: 14
v_call: TRBV6-2/TRBV6-3
clone_size: .
d_call: TRBD1
j_call: TRBJ2-7

cdr3_aa: CASSLSQGSGGYTF
cdr3_nt: TGTGCCAGCAGTCTGTCACAAGGATCGGGAGGCTACACCTTC
cdr3_length: 14
v_call: TRBV12-3/TRBV12-4
clone_size: .
d_call: .
j_call: TRBJ1-2

cdr3_aa: CASSIRTGEADTQYF
cdr3_nt: TGTGCCAGCAGTATTAGGACAGGGGAGGCGGATACGCAGTATTTT
cdr3_length: 15
v_call: TRBV6-1
clone_size: .
d_call: TRBD1
j_call: TRBJ2-3

cdr3_aa: CASMGGAIFSGANVLTF
cdr3_nt: TGTGCCAGCATGGGAGGGGCCATCTTCTCTGGGGCCAACGTCCTGACTTTC
cdr3_length: 17
v_call: TRBV28
clone_size: .
d_call: TRBD2
j_call: TRBJ2-6

cdr3_aa: CASSSLSGGHPNIQYF
cdr3_nt: TGTGCCAGCAGTTCCCTCTCAGGGGGTCACCCAAACATTCAGTACTTC
cdr3_length: 16
v_call: TRBV6-5
clone_size: .
d_call: TRBD1
j_call: TRBJ2-4

cdr3_aa: CASSLDRASTDTQYF
cdr3_nt: TGTGCCAGCAGCTTAGATAGGGCAAGCACAGATACGCAGTATTTT
cdr3_length: 15
v_call: TRBV7-2
clone_size: many
d_call: .
j_call: TRBJ2-3

cdr3_aa: CTSSGGLAGGTDTQYF
cdr3_nt: TGTACCAGCAGTGGGGGACTAGCGGGAGGAACAGATACGCAGTATTTT
cdr3_length: 16
v_call: TRBV2
clone_size: .
d_call: TRBD2
j_call: TRBJ2-3

cdr3_aa: CASSRLAGDQETQYF
cdr3_nt: TGTGCCAGCAGTCGACTAGCGGGAGACCAAGAGACCCAGTACTTC
cdr3_length: 15
v_call: TRBV12-3/TRBV12-4
clone_size: many
d_call: TRBD2
j_call: TRBJ2-5

cdr3_aa: CASSQELGGTSYEQYF
cdr3_nt: TGCGCCAGCAGCCAAGAGTTGGGGGGGACCTCCTACGAGCAGTACTTC
cdr3_length: 16
v_call: TRBV4-1
clone_size: .
d_call: TRBD2
j_call: TRBJ2-7

cdr3_aa: CASNAAWDGTDTQYF
cdr3_nt: TGTGCCAGTAATGCAGCCTGGGACGGGACAGATACGCAGTATTTT
cdr3_length: 15
v_call: TRBV19
clone_size: few
d_call: .
j_call: TRBJ2-3

cdr3_aa: CASSFGDSFYNEQFF
cdr3_nt: TGCGCCAGCAGCTTCGGAGACAGTTTTTACAATGAGCAGTTCTTC
cdr3_length: 15
v_call: TRBV5-1
clone_size: .
d_call: .
j_call: TRBJ2-1

cdr3_aa: CASSLGKTSGTGNEQFF
cdr3_nt: TGTGCCAGCAGCTTAGGCAAGACTAGCGGGACGGGAAATGAGCAGTTCTTC
cdr3_length: 17
v_call: TRBV11-2
clone_size: .
d_call: TRBD2
j_call: TRBJ2-1

cdr3_aa: CASSLTGGTGTEAFF
cdr3_nt: TGTGCCAGCAGTTTGACAGGGGGCACGGGCACTGAAGCTTTCTTT
cdr3_length: 15
v_call: TRBV28
clone_size: many
d_call: TRBD1
j_call: TRBJ1-1

cdr3_aa: CASSPTVDRAPEKLFF
cdr3_nt: TGTGCCAGCAGTCCAACCGTGGACAGGGCTCCAGAAAAACTGTTTTTT
cdr3_length: 16
v_call: TRBV27
clone_size: few
d_call: TRBD1
j_call: TRBJ1-4

cdr3_aa: CASSIAGLAGTQETQYF
cdr3_nt: TGTGCCAGCAGTATCGCGGGACTAGCGGGGACCCAAGAGACCCAGTACTTC
cdr3_length: 17
v_call: TRBV6-1
clone_size: once
d_call: TRBD2
j_call: TRBJ2-5

cdr3_aa: CASSEWKQVQETQYF
cdr3_nt: TGTGCCAGCAGTGAGTGGAAGCAAGTTCAAGAGACCCAGTACTTC
cdr3_length: 15
v_call: TRBV6-1
clone_size: many
d_call: .
j_call: TRBJ2-5

cdr3_aa: CASNPTGQETQYF
cdr3_nt: TGTGCCAGCAATCCGACTGGCCAAGAGACCCAGTACTTC
cdr3_length: 13
v_call: TRBV6-1
clone_size: many
d_call: .
j_call: TRBJ2-5

cdr3_aa: CATCCGQGAGTGELFF
cdr3_nt: TGTGCCACCTGTTGCGGACAGGGGGCGGGAACCGGGGAGCTGTTTTTT
cdr3_length: 16
v_call: TRBV28
clone_size: .
d_call: TRBD1
j_call: TRBJ2-2